This T cell receptor (beta chain) was found in a study of shared clonotypes between healthy human individuals. Broader study findings: With a handful of donors compared, around 4.7% of naive CD4 clonotypes were shared. Generally, naive subsets (rather than memory subsets) showed larger estimated richness.

Germline values: CDR1 DFQATT, CDR2 SNEGSKA (reference sequence). Deletions cut 5 bases from V and 6 bases from J, with 11 bases between. This CDR3 has 11 amino acids. As for this clone: No antigen is known for it.

Positive CCR7 selection of CD45RO-negative cells yielded the naive CD8 cells, and terminally differentiated effector memory CD45RA+ cells were excluded. Every immunoSEQ plate was one replicate of a subset's evenly spread DNA. Generated by immunoSEQ multiplex PCR, the TCRdb table keeps only in-frame clones and is missing some. The sample includes about 2 million clones, about 95% of them seen just once. This clonotype was obtained from a man aged 18-30 years in good health. The chain recombines TRBV20-1 with TRBJ2-7, with D unclear. What was sequenced was naive CD8+ T cells sorted from blood. The DNA for the CDR3 is TGCAGTGCTCGGAGCTCGGGCGAGCAGTACTTC. Translated, it gives CSARSSGEQYF.